This is a list of T cell receptor beta chains from one sample in a study of blood T cell repertoires in COVID-19. Sequencing used immunoSEQ multiplex PCR; TCRdb keeps in-frame clones, though not all of them. The data show about 170,000 clones, just under 85% seen once. Sequences were obtained from peripheral blood. These receptors all stem from a woman aged 80 or over with COVID-19, enrolled during active disease. Each CDR3 is given with its conserved first and last residue. The D gene is left open where the match is weak. Not all rows give a size; the values are once, few, many and, for expanded clones, a class.

CDR3aa: CASSRGAPYEQYF; CDR3nt: TGTGCCAGCAGCCGGGGGGCCCCATACGAGCAGTACTTC; d_gene: .; len: 13; abundance: .; v_gene: TRBV5-6; j_gene: TRBJ2-7
CDR3aa: CASSDSPANEQFF; CDR3nt: TGTGCCAGCAGCGACTCCCCGGCCAATGAGCAGTTCTTC; d_gene: .; len: 13; abundance: .; v_gene: TRBV5-4; j_gene: TRBJ2-1
CDR3aa: CASSQPGQGFGELFF; CDR3nt: TGCGCCAGCAGCCAACCGGGACAGGGGTTTGGGGAGCTGTTTTTT; d_gene: TRBD1; len: 15; abundance: .; v_gene: TRBV4-1; j_gene: TRBJ2-2
CDR3aa: CASSRTDRGGNTIYF; CDR3nt: TGTGCCAGTAGTAGAACCGACAGGGGTGGAAACACCATATATTTT; d_gene: TRBD1; len: 15; abundance: .; v_gene: TRBV19; j_gene: TRBJ1-3
CDR3aa: CASSLRGIEAFF; CDR3nt: TGTGCCAGTAGCCTCAGGGGGATTGAAGCTTTCTTT; d_gene: TRBD1; len: 12; abundance: .; v_gene: TRBV19; j_gene: TRBJ1-1
CDR3aa: CASSQSEQGYYTF; CDR3nt: TGTGCCAGCAGCCAATCTGAACAGGGTTACTACACCTTC; d_gene: .; len: 13; abundance: .; v_gene: TRBV3-1/TRBV3-2; j_gene: TRBJ1-2
CDR3aa: CASSPATGSGTQYF; CDR3nt: TGTGCCAGCAGCCCCGCGACGGGGAGCGGAACGCAGTATTTT; d_gene: .; len: 14; abundance: .; v_gene: TRBV5-6; j_gene: TRBJ2-3
CDR3aa: CASSPLYEQYF; CDR3nt: TGTGCCAGCTCTCCACTATACGAGCAGTACTTC; d_gene: .; len: 11; abundance: .; v_gene: TRBV18; j_gene: TRBJ2-7
CDR3aa: CASSPDGQGYEQYF; CDR3nt: TGCGCCAGCAGCCCCGACGGACAGGGCTACGAGCAGTACTTC; d_gene: TRBD1; len: 14; abundance: few; v_gene: TRBV5-1; j_gene: TRBJ2-7
CDR3aa: CAIRGTGTYGYTF; CDR3nt: TGTGCCATTAGGGGGACAGGGACCTATGGCTACACCTTC; d_gene: TRBD1; len: 13; abundance: few; v_gene: TRBV6-5; j_gene: TRBJ1-2
CDR3aa: CASSEIIARDNSPLHF; CDR3nt: TGTGCCAGCAGTGAAATTATTGCACGGGATAATTCACCCCTCCACTTT; d_gene: .; len: 16; abundance: once; v_gene: TRBV6-1; j_gene: TRBJ1-6
CDR3aa: CASSPTGTTGGNTIYF; CDR3nt: TGCGCCAGCAGCCCGACTGGCACGACAGGGGGAAACACCATATATTTT; d_gene: TRBD1; len: 16; abundance: .; v_gene: TRBV5-1; j_gene: TRBJ1-3
CDR3aa: CASSLFPGQGEKLFF; CDR3nt: TGCGCCAGCAGCTTGTTTCCGGGACAGGGGGAAAAACTGTTTTTT; d_gene: TRBD1; len: 15; abundance: .; v_gene: TRBV5-1; j_gene: TRBJ1-4
CDR3aa: CAFNQGAWVKTEAFF; CDR3nt: TGTGCCTTTAACCAGGGGGCCTGGGTGAAAACTGAAGCTTTCTTT; d_gene: TRBD1; len: 15; abundance: .; v_gene: TRBV30; j_gene: TRBJ1-1
CDR3aa: CASSLSSSGSNEQFF; CDR3nt: TGTGCCAGCAGCTTAAGTAGTAGCGGGAGCAATGAGCAGTTCTTC; d_gene: TRBD2; len: 15; abundance: .; v_gene: TRBV11-2; j_gene: TRBJ2-1
CDR3aa: CASSSGGSYNEQFF; CDR3nt: TGCGCCAGCAGCAGCGGGGGGAGCTACAATGAGCAGTTCTTC; d_gene: TRBD2; len: 14; abundance: once; v_gene: TRBV5-1; j_gene: TRBJ2-1
CDR3aa: CETKAGVDGYTF; CDR3nt: TGTGAAACAAAGGCGGGGGTCGATGGCTACACCTTC; d_gene: .; len: 12; abundance: .; v_gene: TRBV15; j_gene: TRBJ1-2
CDR3aa: CASSSRTGGAELFF; CDR3nt: TGCGCCAGCAGCTCGCGGACAGGGGGCGCAGAACTGTTTTTT; d_gene: TRBD1; len: 14; abundance: .; v_gene: TRBV5-1; j_gene: TRBJ1-4
CDR3aa: CASSETGFNEKLFF; CDR3nt: TGTGCCAGCAGTGAGACAGGGTTCAATGAAAAACTGTTTTTT; d_gene: TRBD1; len: 14; abundance: .; v_gene: TRBV25-1; j_gene: TRBJ1-4
CDR3aa: CASSQGNYGYTF; CDR3nt: TGTGCCAGCAGTCAGGGTAACTATGGCTACACCTTC; d_gene: .; len: 12; abundance: .; v_gene: TRBV28; j_gene: TRBJ1-2
CDR3aa: CASSSGQVAEKLFF; CDR3nt: TGTGCCAGCAGCTCTGGACAGGTGGCTGAAAAACTGTTTTTT; d_gene: TRBD1; len: 14; abundance: .; v_gene: TRBV5-5; j_gene: TRBJ1-4
CDR3aa: CASSFEQAGGGEQYF; CDR3nt: TGTGCCAGCAGCTTCGAGCAAGCGGGAGGCGGAGAGCAGTACTTC; d_gene: TRBD2; len: 15; abundance: .; v_gene: TRBV11-2; j_gene: TRBJ2-7
CDR3aa: CASRLSGTANTEAFF; CDR3nt: TGCGCCAGCAGGCTCTCCGGGACAGCGAACACTGAAGCTTTCTTT; d_gene: TRBD1; len: 15; abundance: once; v_gene: TRBV5-1; j_gene: TRBJ1-1
CDR3aa: CASSPELQGGNTIYF; CDR3nt: TGTGCCAGCTCGCCGGAGTTGCAGGGGGGAAACACCATATATTTT; d_gene: .; len: 15; abundance: .; v_gene: TRBV18; j_gene: TRBJ1-3
CDR3aa: CASSDSGTSGAEQYF; CDR3nt: TGTGCCAGCAGTGATTCCGGGACTAGCGGCGCGGAGCAGTACTTC; d_gene: TRBD2; len: 15; abundance: .; v_gene: TRBV2; j_gene: TRBJ2-7
CDR3aa: CASSERTGAGANVLTF; CDR3nt: TGTGCCAGTAGTGAACGGACAGGGGCTGGGGCCAACGTCCTGACTTTC; d_gene: TRBD1; len: 16; abundance: .; v_gene: TRBV19; j_gene: TRBJ2-6
CDR3aa: CASSALRGELFF; CDR3nt: TGTGCCAGCAGCGCACTCCGAGGGGAGCTGTTTTTT; d_gene: .; len: 12; abundance: .; v_gene: TRBV9; j_gene: TRBJ2-2
CDR3aa: CASSGVAPGGYTF; CDR3nt: TGTGCCAGCAGTGGGGTGGCTCCGGGTGGCTACACCTTC; d_gene: .; len: 13; abundance: .; v_gene: TRBV2; j_gene: TRBJ1-2
CDR3aa: CASSLTIRDEQYF; CDR3nt: TGTGCCAGCAGCTTAACTATCCGGGACGAGCAGTACTTC; d_gene: .; len: 13; abundance: few; v_gene: TRBV7-3; j_gene: TRBJ2-7
CDR3aa: CASSYSAGPGKTQYF; CDR3nt: TGTGCCAGCAGTTACTCGGCGGGTCCCGGAAAGACCCAGTACTTC; d_gene: .; len: 15; abundance: .; v_gene: TRBV6-6; j_gene: TRBJ2-5
CDR3aa: CASTPLAGDYAGELFF; CDR3nt: TGTGCCAGCACCCCACTAGCGGGAGATTACGCCGGGGAGCTGTTTTTT; d_gene: TRBD2; len: 16; abundance: .; v_gene: TRBV9; j_gene: TRBJ2-2
CDR3aa: CASSPEGHQPQHF; CDR3nt: TGCGCCAGCAGCCCAGAGGGTCATCAGCCCCAGCATTTT; d_gene: .; len: 13; abundance: once; v_gene: TRBV5-1; j_gene: TRBJ1-5
CDR3aa: CASRRGASGNTGELFF; CDR3nt: TGTGCCAGCAGACGAGGGGCTAGCGGGAACACCGGGGAGCTGTTTTTT; d_gene: TRBD2; len: 16; abundance: .; v_gene: TRBV7-6; j_gene: TRBJ2-2
CDR3aa: CASSAQGVHTEAFF; CDR3nt: TGTGCCAGTAGCGCACAGGGGGTCCACACTGAAGCTTTCTTT; d_gene: TRBD1; len: 14; abundance: .; v_gene: TRBV19; j_gene: TRBJ1-1
CDR3aa: CASSAAGGRETQYF; CDR3nt: TGTGCCAGCAGTGCAGCGGGAGGGAGAGAGACCCAGTACTTC; d_gene: TRBD2; len: 14; abundance: .; v_gene: TRBV6-1; j_gene: TRBJ2-5
CDR3aa: CASSERTGDYNEQFF; CDR3nt: TGTGCCAGCAGTGAAAGAACAGGGGACTACAATGAGCAGTTCTTC; d_gene: TRBD1; len: 15; abundance: few; v_gene: TRBV6-1; j_gene: TRBJ2-1
CDR3aa: CASSTGVEGYTF; CDR3nt: TGTGCCAGCAGCACAGGGGTGGAGGGCTACACCTTC; d_gene: TRBD1; len: 12; abundance: once; v_gene: TRBV12-3/TRBV12-4; j_gene: TRBJ1-2
CDR3aa: CASSFTTGVKFF; CDR3nt: TGTGCCAGCAGTTTCACGACAGGGGTCAAGTTCTTC; d_gene: TRBD1; len: 12; abundance: .; v_gene: TRBV6-5; j_gene: TRBJ2-1
CDR3aa: CASSTSKASFYEQYF; CDR3nt: TGTGCCAGTAGTACATCTAAGGCTAGTTTCTACGAGCAGTACTTC; d_gene: .; len: 15; abundance: .; v_gene: TRBV19; j_gene: TRBJ2-7
CDR3aa: CASSELLQGRAPLHF; CDR3nt: TGTGCCAGCAGTGAACTGCTGCAGGGTAGGGCACCCCTCCACTTT; d_gene: .; len: 15; abundance: .; v_gene: TRBV2; j_gene: TRBJ1-6
CDR3aa: CATMTTPEAFF; CDR3nt: TGTGCCACCATGACAACCCCTGAAGCTTTCTTT; d_gene: .; len: 11; abundance: .; v_gene: TRBV28; j_gene: TRBJ1-1
CDR3aa: CASSENRDGYTF; CDR3nt: TGTGCCAGCTCGGAAAACAGGGACGGCTACACCTTC; d_gene: .; len: 12; abundance: .; v_gene: TRBV18; j_gene: TRBJ1-2
CDR3aa: CASSLEGQGSYGYTF; CDR3nt: TGTGCCAGCAGCTTAGAGGGACAGGGTTCCTATGGCTACACCTTC; d_gene: TRBD1; len: 15; abundance: .; v_gene: TRBV7-3; j_gene: TRBJ1-2
CDR3aa: CSASSGFEQYF; CDR3nt: TGCAGTGCTAGTTCGGGATTCGAGCAGTACTTC; d_gene: .; len: 11; abundance: few; v_gene: TRBV20-1; j_gene: TRBJ2-7
CDR3aa: CASLEGVGNTIYF; CDR3nt: TGTGCCAGCCTTGAGGGGGTAGGAAACACCATATATTTT; d_gene: .; len: 13; abundance: .; v_gene: TRBV6-5; j_gene: TRBJ1-3
CDR3aa: CASNTGGVGRDNEQFF; CDR3nt: TGTGCCAGCAACACGGGAGGCGTTGGCAGGGACAATGAGCAGTTCTTC; d_gene: TRBD2; len: 16; abundance: .; v_gene: TRBV5-4; j_gene: TRBJ2-1
CDR3aa: CASTTFCQKGFSGTGGRSTEAFF; CDR3nt: TGTGCCAGCACCACCTTTTGTCAGAAGGGTTTTTCCGGGACAGGGGGCCGGAGCACTGAAGCTTTCTTT; d_gene: .; len: 23; abundance: .; v_gene: TRBV21-1; j_gene: TRBJ1-1
CDR3aa: CSAQSPGELFF; CDR3nt: TGCAGTGCTCAATCCCCCGGGGAGCTGTTTTTT; d_gene: .; len: 11; abundance: .; v_gene: TRBV20-1; j_gene: TRBJ2-2
CDR3aa: CASSTGQGELFF; CDR3nt: TGCGCCAGCAGCACGGGACAGGGGGAGCTGTTTTTT; d_gene: TRBD1; len: 12; abundance: .; v_gene: TRBV5-1; j_gene: TRBJ2-2
CDR3aa: CASSYSAGTDVAFF; CDR3nt: TGTGCCAGCAGCTACTCTGCAGGGACAGATGTAGCTTTCTTT; d_gene: TRBD1; len: 14; abundance: .; v_gene: TRBV7-9; j_gene: TRBJ1-1
CDR3aa: CASSTGGAFSGNTIYF; CDR3nt: TGTGCCAGCAGTACGGGCGGGGCCTTCTCTGGAAACACCATATATTTT; d_gene: .; len: 16; abundance: .; v_gene: TRBV28; j_gene: TRBJ1-3
CDR3aa: CASSLEGVAHTDNEQFF; CDR3nt: TGCGCCAGCAGCTTGGAGGGGGTAGCACACACCGACAATGAGCAGTTCTTC; d_gene: .; len: 17; abundance: few; v_gene: TRBV5-1; j_gene: TRBJ2-1